The 10 T cell receptor beta chains reported below all come from one sample, sequenced in a study of blood T cell repertoires in COVID-19 (dated by TCRdb to about 2020). The library was generated by the immunoSEQ multiplex PCR assay. The table was pulled from immuneACCESS by TCRdb, which kept in-frame rearrangements only. Such tables lose some clones; where checked, under half of the loss comes from unresolved V genes, and the rest has no known cause. This sample lists about 95,000 clones; about 84% were detected once. Of the sample, about 23% falls within the top ten clones. The specimen sequenced was peripheral blood. These receptor sequences come from an elderly man with active or convalescent COVID-19.

The V and J genes are TRBV4-1 and TRBJ2-5; the D gene is possibly TRBD1 (5 bases). V was cut by 4 bases and J by 7 bases, with 16 bases left in between. Germline CDR1 and CDR2: MGHRA and YSYEKL. CDR3 length: 14 residues. CDR3 nucleotides: TGCGCCAGCAGCCTTACAGGCCCCGGTGGGACCCAGTACTTC. Protein: CASSLTGPGGTQYF.

This clone was counted a few times. V and J are TRBV3-1 (or the pseudogene TRBV3-2) and TRBJ2-5, with 7 positions matching TRBD2. V dropped 4 bases and J dropped 1; count of bases not matched to a gene: 6. The CDR3 runs 15 residues. From germline, CDR1 is LGHDT and CDR2 YNNKEL (reference sequence). The CDR3 bases are TGTGCCAGCAGCCCTCAGCGGGGACCCCAAGAGACCCAGTACTTC. As protein: CASSPQRGPQETQYF.

V usage is TRBV5-5 and J usage is TRBJ2-7; 7 bases are a match to TRBD1. The V and J ends lost 1 base and 0 bases, in that order; junction bases with no gene match: 1. The CDR3 spans 14 residues. CDR1 SGHKS and CDR2 YYEKEE come from the germline V gene (reference sequence). The CDR3 DNA reads TGTGCCAGCAGCTTGCGGGACAGCTCCTACGAGCAGTACTTC. As protein: CASSLRDSSYEQYF.

This clone came up once. V gene TRBV19 combines with J gene TRBJ2-3; unclear D gene. V was trimmed by 1 base and J by 2 bases, leaving 7 bases between them. Germline V gene sequence: CDR1 LNHDA, CDR2 SQIVND (reference sequence). The CDR3 extends over 14 amino acids. CDR3 in amino acids: CASSIGHNTDTQYF. The CDR3 coding sequence is TGTGCCAGTAGTATAGGGCATAACACAGATACGCAGTATTTT.

This clone was found a few times. The chain recombines TRBV13 with TRBJ1-2, with TRBD1 matching 8 bases. Germline V gene sequence: CDR1 PRHDT, CDR2 FYEKMQ (reference sequence). The CDR3 is 14 residues long. Losses at the gene ends were 5 bases for V and 6 bases for J; bases not matched to a gene: 8. As DNA, the CDR3 is TGTGCCAGCAGCCTGTCGGACAGGGTTCATGGCTACACCTTC. This codes for CASSLSDRVHGYTF.

This chain links TRBV5-1 with TRBJ1-1; no definite D call. V was shortened by 0 bases and J by 8 bases, with 8 bases between the two germline ends. CDR1 is SGHRS and CDR2 is YFSETQ in the germline V gene. This CDR3 has 12 amino acids. The CDR3 sequence: CASSLDRVEAFF. DNA for the CDR3: TGCGCCAGCAGCTTGGATCGCGTCGAAGCTTTCTTT.

This clone appeared once. The J gene is TRBJ1-1, the V gene TRBV5-6; tentatively, D is TRBD1 (6 bases). V was pared by 4 bases and J by 2 bases, with 9 bases between. Germline V CDR1 and CDR2: SGHDT, YYEEEE. The CDR3 totals 13 residues. CDR3 sequence reads: CASSRDINTEAFF. The DNA for the CDR3 is TGTGCCAGCAGCCGGGACATAAACACTGAAGCTTTCTTT.

CDR3 region: CASSLNKLGTEAFF. The CDR3 nucleotides read TGTGCCAGCAGCTTAAATAAACTCGGCACTGAAGCTTTCTTT. The J gene is TRBJ1-1, the V gene TRBV7-3, with unresolved D. CDR3 length equals 14 residues. V gave up 1 base and J gave up 4 bases, with 10 bases separating them. Germline assignment: CDR1 SGHTA and CDR2 FQGTGA.

This clone has only one observation. The chain uses TRBV24-1 and TRBJ2-1, with D perhaps matching TRBD2 (6 bases). CDR3 length: 15 amino acids. Germline V CDR1 and CDR2: KGHDR, SFDVKD. With 4 bases removed from V and 6 bases from J, the gap between germline ends came to 15 bases. The CDR3 is CATSDAGGAANEQFF. The CDR3 DNA sequence: TGTGCCACCAGTGACGCCGGAGGGGCGGCCAATGAGCAGTTCTTC.

J is TRBJ2-1 and V is TRBV19, with 13 bases matching TRBD2. CDR1 and CDR2 from the germline V gene are LNHDA and SQIVND (reference sequence). This CDR3 contains 18 residues. With 3 bases clipped from V and 7 bases from J, the junction kept 12 bases outside the gene matches. CDR3 bases: TGTGCCAGTAGTATGATGTTGGGTGGGGGACTAGCGGGGAATGAGCAGTTCTTC. This codes for CASSMMLGGGLAGNEQFF.